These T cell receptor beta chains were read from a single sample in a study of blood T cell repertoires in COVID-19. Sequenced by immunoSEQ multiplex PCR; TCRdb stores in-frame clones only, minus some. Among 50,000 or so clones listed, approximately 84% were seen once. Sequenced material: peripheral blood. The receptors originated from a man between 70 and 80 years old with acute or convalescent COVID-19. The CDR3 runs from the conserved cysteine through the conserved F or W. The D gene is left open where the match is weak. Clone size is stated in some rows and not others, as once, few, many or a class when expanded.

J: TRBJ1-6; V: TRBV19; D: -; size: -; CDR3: CASGEAQGKYNSPLHF; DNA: TGTGCCAGTGGAGAAGCACAGGGAAAGTATAATTCACCCCTCCACTTT
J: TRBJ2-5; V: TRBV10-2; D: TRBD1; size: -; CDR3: CASRTRTGGGETQYF; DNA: TGCGCCAGCAGAACGCGGACAGGGGGAGGAGAGACCCAGTACTTC
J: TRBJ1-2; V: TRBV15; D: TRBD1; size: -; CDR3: CATSSRDRGSYGYTF; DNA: TGTGCCACCAGCAGCCGGGACAGGGGGTCCTATGGCTACACCTTC
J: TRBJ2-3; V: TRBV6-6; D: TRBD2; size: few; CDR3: CASSPLGSSGGSTDTQYF; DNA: TGTGCCAGCAGTCCCCTCGGGAGTTCGGGAGGGTCCACGGATACGCAGTATTTT
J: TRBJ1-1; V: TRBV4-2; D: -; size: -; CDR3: CASSARGSGVTEAFF; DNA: TGTGCCAGCAGCGCAAGGGGATCGGGGGTCACTGAAGCTTTCTTT
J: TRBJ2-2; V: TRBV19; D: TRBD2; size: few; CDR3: CASRITSGRAAGELFF; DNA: TGTGCCAGTAGGATCACTAGCGGGAGGGCCGCCGGGGAGCTGTTTTTT
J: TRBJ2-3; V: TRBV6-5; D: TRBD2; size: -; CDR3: CASAGGRTDTQYF; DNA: TGTGCCAGCGCGGGGGGACGCACAGATACGCAGTATTTT
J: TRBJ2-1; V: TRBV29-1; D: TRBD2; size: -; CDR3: CSVYSGRGYNEQFF; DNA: TGCAGCGTTTATAGCGGGAGGGGCTACAATGAGCAGTTCTTC
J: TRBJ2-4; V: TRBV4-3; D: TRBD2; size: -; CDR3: CASSQDPSGTKNIQYF; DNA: TGCGCCAGCAGCCAAGATCCTAGCGGAACCAAAAACATTCAGTACTTC
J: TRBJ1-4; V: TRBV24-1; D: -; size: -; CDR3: CATSDLRGGEKLFF; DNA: TGTGCCACCAGTGATTTGCGGGGTGGTGAAAAACTGTTTTTT
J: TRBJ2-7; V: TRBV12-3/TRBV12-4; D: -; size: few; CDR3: CASSFSSSDEQYF; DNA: TGTGCCAGCAGTTTCTCCAGTAGCGACGAGCAGTACTTC
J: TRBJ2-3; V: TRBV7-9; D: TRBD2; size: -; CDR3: CASSLVTSGYTDTQYF; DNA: TGTGCCAGCAGCTTAGTAACTAGCGGATACACAGATACGCAGTATTTT
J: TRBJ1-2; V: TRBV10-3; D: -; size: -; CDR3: CAHWGGGGGYTF; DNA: TGTGCCCACTGGGGAGGTGGAGGCGGCTACACCTTC
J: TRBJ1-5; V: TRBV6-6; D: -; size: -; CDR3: CATSQGQPQHF; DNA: TGTGCCACCTCCCAGGGTCAGCCCCAGCATTTT
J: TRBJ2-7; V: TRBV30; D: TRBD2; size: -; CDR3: CAWRLAGVNEQYF; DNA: TGTGCCTGGAGACTAGCGGGAGTCAACGAGCAGTACTTC
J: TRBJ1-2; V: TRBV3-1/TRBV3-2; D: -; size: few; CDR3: CASSLRLNPNYGYTF; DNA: TGTGCCAGCAGCCTCCGACTGAATCCTAACTATGGCTACACCTTC
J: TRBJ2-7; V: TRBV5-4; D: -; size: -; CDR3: CASSLEPYYEQYF; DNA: TGTGCCAGCAGCTTGGAGCCCTACTACGAGCAGTACTTC
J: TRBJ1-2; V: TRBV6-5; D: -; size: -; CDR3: CASSYSQGNYGYTF; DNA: TGTGCCAGCAGTTACTCTCAGGGGAACTATGGCTACACCTTC
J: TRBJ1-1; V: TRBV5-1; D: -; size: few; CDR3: CASSLAGWNTEAFF; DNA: TGCGCCAGCAGCTTGGCAGGGTGGAACACTGAAGCTTTCTTT
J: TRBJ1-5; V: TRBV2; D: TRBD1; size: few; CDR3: CASWTGLGWPQHF; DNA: TGTGCCAGCTGGACAGGGTTAGGTTGGCCCCAGCATTTT
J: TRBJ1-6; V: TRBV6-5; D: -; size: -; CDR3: CASRTLGGRNSPLHF; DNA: TGTGCCAGCAGGACGCTCGGGGGAAGAAATTCACCCCTCCACTTT
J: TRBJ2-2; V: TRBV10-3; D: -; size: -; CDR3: CASAGMNTGELFF; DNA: TGTGCCTCGGCGGGGATGAACACCGGGGAGCTGTTTTTT
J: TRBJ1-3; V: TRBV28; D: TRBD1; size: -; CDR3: CASSSYGRTGLGNTIYF; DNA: TGTGCCAGCAGTTCATATGGGAGGACAGGGTTGGGAAACACCATATATTTT
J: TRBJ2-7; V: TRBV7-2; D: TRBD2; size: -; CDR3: CASSFTGTSGSISYEQYF; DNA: TGTGCCAGCAGCTTCACCGGGACTAGCGGGAGTATCTCCTACGAGCAGTACTTC
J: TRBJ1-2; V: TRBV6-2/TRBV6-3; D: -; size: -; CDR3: CASSYSPPNGAMGYTF; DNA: TGTGCCAGCAGTTACTCACCTCCAAACGGTGCCATGGGCTACACCTTC
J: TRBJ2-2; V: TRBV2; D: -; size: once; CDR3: CASSYSGELFF; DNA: TGTGCCAGCAGTTATTCCGGGGAGCTGTTTTTT
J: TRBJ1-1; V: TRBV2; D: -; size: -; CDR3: CASSEARVATEAFF; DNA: TGTGCCAGCAGTGAAGCGAGGGTGGCCACTGAAGCTTTCTTT
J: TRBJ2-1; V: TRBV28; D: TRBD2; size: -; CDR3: CASSSPSGGALNEQFF; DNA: TGTGCCAGCAGTTCTCCTAGCGGGGGGGCTCTCAATGAGCAGTTCTTC
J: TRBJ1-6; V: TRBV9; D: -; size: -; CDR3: CASSVRTDRGTLHF; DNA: TGTGCCAGCAGCGTAAGGACAGATCGGGGAACTCTCCACTTT
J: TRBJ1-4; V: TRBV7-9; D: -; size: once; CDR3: CASSPPGLRGEKLFF; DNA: TGTGCCAGCAGCCCACCGGGACTCCGAGGGGAAAAACTGTTTTTT
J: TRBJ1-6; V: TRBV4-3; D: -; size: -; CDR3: CASSQGWRGSNSPLHF; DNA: TGCGCCAGCAGCCAAGGATGGAGAGGTAGCAATTCACCCCTCCACTTT
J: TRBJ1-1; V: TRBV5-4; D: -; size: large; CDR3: CASSFGGPADTEAFF; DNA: TGTGCCAGCAGCTTTGGAGGTCCGGCGGACACTGAAGCTTTCTTT
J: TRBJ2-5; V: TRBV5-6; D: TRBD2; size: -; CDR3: CASSRGTSGGMETQYF; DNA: TGTGCCAGCAGCCGCGGGACTAGCGGGGGGATGGAGACCCAGTACTTC
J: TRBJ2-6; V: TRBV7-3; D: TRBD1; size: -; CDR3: CASSLTGGSGANVLTF; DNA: TGTGCCAGCAGCTTGACAGGGGGCTCTGGGGCCAACGTCCTGACTTTC
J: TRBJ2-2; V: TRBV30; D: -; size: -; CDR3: CAWSLRGTGELFF; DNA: TGTGCCTGGAGTCTTAGGGGGACCGGGGAGCTGTTTTTT
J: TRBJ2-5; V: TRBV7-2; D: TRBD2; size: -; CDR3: CASSLLRWGEGRETQYF; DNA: TGTGCCAGCAGCTTGTTGCGGTGGGGGGAGGGCCGAGAGACCCAGTACTTC
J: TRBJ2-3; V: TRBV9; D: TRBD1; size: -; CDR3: CASSVSTGQGPDTQYF; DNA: TGTGCCAGCAGCGTATCCACTGGACAGGGGCCAGATACGCAGTATTTT
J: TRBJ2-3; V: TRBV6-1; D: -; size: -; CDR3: CASSEGFLQGDTQYF; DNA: TGTGCCAGCAGTGAAGGGTTTTTGCAGGGGGATACGCAGTATTTT
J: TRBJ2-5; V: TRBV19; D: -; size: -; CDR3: CASSTGWETQYF; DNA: TGTGCCAGTAGTACAGGCTGGGAGACCCAGTACTTC
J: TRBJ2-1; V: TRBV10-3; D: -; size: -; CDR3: CAISESSGEIRNEQFF; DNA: TGTGCCATCAGTGAGTCCAGTGGGGAGATCAGAAATGAGCAGTTCTTC
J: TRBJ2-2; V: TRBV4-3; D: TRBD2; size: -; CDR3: CASSQDRRLAGGGTGELFF; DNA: TGCGCCAGCAGCCAAGATAGGAGACTAGCGGGAGGAGGGACCGGGGAGCTGTTTTTT
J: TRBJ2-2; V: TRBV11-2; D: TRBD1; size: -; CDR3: CASSRQGRGTGELFF; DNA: TGTGCCAGCAGCCGACAGGGTCGGGGCACCGGGGAGCTGTTTTTT
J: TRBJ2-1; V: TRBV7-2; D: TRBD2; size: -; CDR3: CASSVGLAGSEQFF; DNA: TGTGCCAGCAGCGTGGGACTAGCGGGAAGTGAGCAGTTCTTC
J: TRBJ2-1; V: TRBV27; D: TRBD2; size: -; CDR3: CASRGLAGGKTYNEQFF; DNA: TGTGCCAGCAGGGGACTAGCGGGGGGGAAGACCTACAATGAGCAGTTCTTC
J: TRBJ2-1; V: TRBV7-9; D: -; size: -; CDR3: CASSRGEGSYNEQFF; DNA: TGTGCCAGCAGCCGCGGGGAAGGCTCCTACAATGAGCAGTTCTTC